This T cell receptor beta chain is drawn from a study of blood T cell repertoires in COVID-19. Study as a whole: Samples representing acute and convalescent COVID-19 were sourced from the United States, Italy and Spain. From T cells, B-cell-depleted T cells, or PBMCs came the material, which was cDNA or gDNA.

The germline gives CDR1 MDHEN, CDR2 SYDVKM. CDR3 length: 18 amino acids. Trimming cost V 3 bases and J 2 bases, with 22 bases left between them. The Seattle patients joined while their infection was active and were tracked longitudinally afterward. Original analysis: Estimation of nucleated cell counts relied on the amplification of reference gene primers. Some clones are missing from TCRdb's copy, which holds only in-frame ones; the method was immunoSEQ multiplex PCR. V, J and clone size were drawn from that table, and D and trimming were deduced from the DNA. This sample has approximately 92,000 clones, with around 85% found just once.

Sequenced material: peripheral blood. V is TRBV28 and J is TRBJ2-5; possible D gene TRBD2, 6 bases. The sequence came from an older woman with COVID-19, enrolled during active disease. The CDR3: CASSFGRITGWGQETQYF. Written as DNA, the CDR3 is TGTGCCAGCAGTTTTGGGAGGATCACCGGGTGGGGACAAGAGACCCAGTACTTC.